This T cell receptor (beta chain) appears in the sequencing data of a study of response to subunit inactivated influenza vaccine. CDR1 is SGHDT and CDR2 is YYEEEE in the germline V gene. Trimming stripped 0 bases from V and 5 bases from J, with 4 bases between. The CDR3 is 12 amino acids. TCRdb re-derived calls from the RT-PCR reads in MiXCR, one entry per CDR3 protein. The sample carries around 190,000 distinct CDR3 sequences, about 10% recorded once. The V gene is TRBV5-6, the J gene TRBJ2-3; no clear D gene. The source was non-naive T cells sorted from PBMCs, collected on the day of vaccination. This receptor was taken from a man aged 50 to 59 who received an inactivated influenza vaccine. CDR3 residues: CASSLDVDTQYF. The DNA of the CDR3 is TGTGCCAGCAGCTTGGACGTAGATACGCAGTATTTT.